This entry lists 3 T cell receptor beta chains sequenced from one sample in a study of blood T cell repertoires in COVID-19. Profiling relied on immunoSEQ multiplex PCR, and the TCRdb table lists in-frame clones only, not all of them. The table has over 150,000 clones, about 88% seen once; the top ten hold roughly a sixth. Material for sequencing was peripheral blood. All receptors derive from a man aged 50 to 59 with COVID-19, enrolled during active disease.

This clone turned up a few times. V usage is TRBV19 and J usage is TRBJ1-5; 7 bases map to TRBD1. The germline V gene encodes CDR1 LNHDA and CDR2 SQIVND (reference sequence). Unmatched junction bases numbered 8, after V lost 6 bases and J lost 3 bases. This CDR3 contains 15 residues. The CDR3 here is CASSPRRGDNQPQHF. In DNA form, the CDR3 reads TGTGCCAGTAGCCCACGCAGGGGGGACAATCAGCCCCAGCATTTT.

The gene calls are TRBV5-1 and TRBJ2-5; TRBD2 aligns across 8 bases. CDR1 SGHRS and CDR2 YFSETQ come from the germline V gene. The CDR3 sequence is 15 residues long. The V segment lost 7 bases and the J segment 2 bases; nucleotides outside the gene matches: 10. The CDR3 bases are TGCGCCAGCGCCCCAACTAGCGGAGTTCAAGAGACCCAGTACTTC. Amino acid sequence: CASAPTSGVQETQYF.

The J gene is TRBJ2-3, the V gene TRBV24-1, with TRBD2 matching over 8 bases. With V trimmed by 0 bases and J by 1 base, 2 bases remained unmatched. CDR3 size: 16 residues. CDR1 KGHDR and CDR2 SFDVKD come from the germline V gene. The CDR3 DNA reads TGTGCCACCAGTGATTTGCGGGGGGGCGGCACAGATACGCAGTATTTT. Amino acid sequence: CATSDLRGGGTDTQYF.